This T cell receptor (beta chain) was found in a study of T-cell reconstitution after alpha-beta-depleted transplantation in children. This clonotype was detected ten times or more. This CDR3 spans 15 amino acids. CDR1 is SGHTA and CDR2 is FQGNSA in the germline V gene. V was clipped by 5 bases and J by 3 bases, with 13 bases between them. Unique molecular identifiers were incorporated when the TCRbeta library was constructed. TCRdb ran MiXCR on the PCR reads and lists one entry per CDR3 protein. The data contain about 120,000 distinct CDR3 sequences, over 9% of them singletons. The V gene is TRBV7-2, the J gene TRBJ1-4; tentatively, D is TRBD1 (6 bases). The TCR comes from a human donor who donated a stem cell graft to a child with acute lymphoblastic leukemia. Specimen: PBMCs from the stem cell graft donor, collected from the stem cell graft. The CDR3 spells CASSLRDNPNEKLFF. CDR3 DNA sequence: TGTGCCAGCAGCCTCCGGGACAATCCTAATGAAAAACTGTTTTTT.